One and the same sample provided the 6 T cell receptor beta chains below, sequenced in a study of cytomegalovirus exposure and HLA in healthy donors. 60 Vbeta and 13 Jbeta primers were used in PCR. Method: immunoSEQ multiplex PCR; TCRdb's copy keeps in-frame clones and lacks some. Of more than 80,000 clones in the sample, roughly three quarters were seen once. The specimen sequenced was PBMCs. The receptor source for this set is a woman aged 55-69 years in good health and CMV-seropositive.

V usage is TRBV5-4 and J usage is TRBJ2-3; D is uncertain. Germline lookup yields CDR1 SGHNT and CDR2 YYREEE (reference sequence). The CDR3 has 14 amino acids. Trimming stripped 4 bases from V and 2 bases from J, with 11 bases between. The CDR3 region has the DNA TGTGCCAGCAGCACTATTTCTCCCACAGATACGCAGTATTTT. Protein sequence: CASSTISPTDTQYF.

J is TRBJ1-2 and V is TRBV5-4; perhaps TRBD1 as D (5 bases). The CDR3 has 16 amino acids. V shed 0 bases and J shed 8 bases, with 20 bases lying between them. Per the germline V gene, CDR1 is SGHNT and CDR2 is YYREEE (reference sequence). The CDR3 loop reads CASSLGSSGIEGGYTF. The CDR3 DNA reads as TGTGCCAGCAGCTTGGGGTCCTCAGGGATTGAAGGCGGCTACACCTTC.

This rearrangement joins TRBV4-1 to TRBJ1-1, with TRBD1 matching over 9 bases. Germline-derived CDR1 and CDR2 are MGHRA and YSYEKL. There are 16 residues in the CDR3. V lost 1 base, J lost 6 bases, and 9 bases stayed unmatched. This chain's CDR3 is CASSQVHSQGASEAFF. CDR3 DNA sequence: TGCGCCAGCAGCCAAGTTCACTCACAGGGGGCATCTGAAGCTTTCTTT.

The chain uses TRBV30 and TRBJ1-3; unclear D gene. The CDR3 covers 10 residues. Trimming stripped 6 bases from V and 8 bases from J, with 8 bases between. Germline CDR1 and CDR2: GTSNPN and SVGIG (reference sequence). This CDR3 is CACKVDTIYF. The CDR3 coding sequence is TGTGCCTGTAAAGTAGACACCATATATTTT. Full variable domain (missing parts from reference TRBV30 and TRBJ1-3): SQTIHQWPATLVQPVGSPLSLECTVEGTSNPNLYWYRQAAGRGLQLLFYSVGIGQISSEVPQNLSASRPQDRQFILSSKKLLLSDSGFYLCACKVDTIYFGEGSWLTVV.

For this clone: A read error may account for a junction end that differs from germline. This chain links TRBV4-2 with TRBJ1-3; D is uncertain. Germline V lookup: CDR1 LGHNA, CDR2 YNFKEQ. There are 13 residues in the CDR3. CDR3 loop: CASSQDLGDTIYF. The CDR3, as DNA: TGTGCCAGCAGCCAAGATCTTGGAGACACCATATATTTT.

The chain couples TRBV2 to TRBJ2-1, with 9 positions matching TRBD2. The CDR3 is 16 amino acids. CDR1 SNHLY and CDR2 FYNNEI come from the germline V gene. V lost 0 bases and J lost 5; bases outside the gene matches: 5. CDR3 protein: CASSEARLAVDNEQFF. Here the CDR3 DNA reads TGTGCCAGCAGTGAAGCGAGACTAGCGGTGGACAATGAGCAGTTCTTC.